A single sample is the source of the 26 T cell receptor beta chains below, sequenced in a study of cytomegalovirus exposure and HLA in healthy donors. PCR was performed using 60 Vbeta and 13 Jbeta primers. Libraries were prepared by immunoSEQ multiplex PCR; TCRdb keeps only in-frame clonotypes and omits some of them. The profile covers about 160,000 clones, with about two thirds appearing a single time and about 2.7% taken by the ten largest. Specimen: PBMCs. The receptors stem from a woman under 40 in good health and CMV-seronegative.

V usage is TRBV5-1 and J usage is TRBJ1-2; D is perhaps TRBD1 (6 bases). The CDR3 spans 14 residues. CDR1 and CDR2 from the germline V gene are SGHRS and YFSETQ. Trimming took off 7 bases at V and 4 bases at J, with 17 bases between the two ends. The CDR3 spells CASRGGDFRYGYTF. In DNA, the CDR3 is TGCGCCAGCCGAGGGGGGGACTTTCGCTATGGCTACACCTTC.

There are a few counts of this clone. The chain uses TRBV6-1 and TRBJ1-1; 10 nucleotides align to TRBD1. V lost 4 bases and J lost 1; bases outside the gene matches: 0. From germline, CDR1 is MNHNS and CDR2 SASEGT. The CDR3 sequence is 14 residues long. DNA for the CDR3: TGTGCCAGCAGTGGACAGGGGGCGAACACTGAAGCTTTCTTT. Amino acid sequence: CASSGQGANTEAFF.

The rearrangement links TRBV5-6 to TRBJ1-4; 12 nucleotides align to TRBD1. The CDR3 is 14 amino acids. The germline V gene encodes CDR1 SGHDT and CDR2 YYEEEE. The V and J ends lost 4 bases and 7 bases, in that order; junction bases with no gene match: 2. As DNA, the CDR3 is TGTGCCAGCAGCACGGGACAGGGGGCTGAAAAACTGTTTTTT. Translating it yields CASSTGQGAEKLFF.

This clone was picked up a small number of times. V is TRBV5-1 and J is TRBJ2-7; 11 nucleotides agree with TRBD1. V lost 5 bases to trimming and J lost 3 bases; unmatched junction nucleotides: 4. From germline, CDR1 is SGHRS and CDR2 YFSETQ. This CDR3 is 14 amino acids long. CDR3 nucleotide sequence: TGCGCCAGCAGATCCGGGACAGGGGGCTACGAGCAGTACTTC. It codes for CASRSGTGGYEQYF.

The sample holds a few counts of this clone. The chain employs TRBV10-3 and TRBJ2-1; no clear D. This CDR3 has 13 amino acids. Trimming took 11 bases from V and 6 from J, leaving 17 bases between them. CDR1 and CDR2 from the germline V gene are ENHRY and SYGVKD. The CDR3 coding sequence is TGTGCCGTCTGGAGATCATTGAGCAATGAGCAGTTCTTC. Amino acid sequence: CAVWRSLSNEQFF.

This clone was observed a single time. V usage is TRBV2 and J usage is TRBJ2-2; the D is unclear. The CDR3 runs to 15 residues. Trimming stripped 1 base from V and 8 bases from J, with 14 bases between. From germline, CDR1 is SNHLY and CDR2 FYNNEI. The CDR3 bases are TGTGCCAGCAGTGAAGTGTCACTAAGAACAGGGGAGCTGTTTTTT. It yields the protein CASSEVSLRTGELFF.

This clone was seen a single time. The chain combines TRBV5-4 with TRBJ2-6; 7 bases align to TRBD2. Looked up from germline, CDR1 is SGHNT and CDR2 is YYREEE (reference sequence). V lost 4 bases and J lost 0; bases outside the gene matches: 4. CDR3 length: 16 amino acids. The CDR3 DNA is TGTGCCAGCAGCACCGGGGGGATCTCTGGGGCCAACGTCCTGACTTTC. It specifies CASSTGGISGANVLTF.

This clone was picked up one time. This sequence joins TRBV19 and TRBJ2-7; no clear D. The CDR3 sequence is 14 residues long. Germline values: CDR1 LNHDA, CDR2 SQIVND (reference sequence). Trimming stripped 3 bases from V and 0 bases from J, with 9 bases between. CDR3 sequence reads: CASSIEVLSYEQYF. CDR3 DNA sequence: TGTGCCAGTAGTATTGAGGTTCTCTCCTACGAGCAGTACTTC.

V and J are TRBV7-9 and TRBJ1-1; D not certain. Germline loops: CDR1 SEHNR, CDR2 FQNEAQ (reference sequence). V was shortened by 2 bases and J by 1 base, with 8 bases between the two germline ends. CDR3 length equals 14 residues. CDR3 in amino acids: CASSLPTPNTEAFF. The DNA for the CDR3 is TGTGCCAGCAGCTTACCGACACCGAACACTGAAGCTTTCTTT.

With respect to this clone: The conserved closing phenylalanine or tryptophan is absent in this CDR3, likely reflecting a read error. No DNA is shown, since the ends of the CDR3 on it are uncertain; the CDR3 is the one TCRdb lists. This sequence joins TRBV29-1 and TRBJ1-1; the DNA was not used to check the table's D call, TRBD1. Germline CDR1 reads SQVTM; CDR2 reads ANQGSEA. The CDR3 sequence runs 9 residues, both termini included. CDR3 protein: CSANPTGLG.

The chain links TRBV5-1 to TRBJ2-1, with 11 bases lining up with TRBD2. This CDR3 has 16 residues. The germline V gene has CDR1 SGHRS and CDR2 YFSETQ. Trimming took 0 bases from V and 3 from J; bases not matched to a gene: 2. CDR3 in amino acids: CASSLEGLADYNEQFF. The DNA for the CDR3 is TGCGCCAGCAGCTTGGAGGGACTAGCGGACTACAATGAGCAGTTCTTC.

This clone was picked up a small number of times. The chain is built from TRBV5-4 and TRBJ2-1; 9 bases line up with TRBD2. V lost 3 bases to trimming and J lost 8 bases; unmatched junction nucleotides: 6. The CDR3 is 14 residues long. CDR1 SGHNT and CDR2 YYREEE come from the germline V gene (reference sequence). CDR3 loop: CASSSRGGGDEQFF. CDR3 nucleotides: TGTGCCAGCAGCTCGCGGGGGGGCGGGGATGAGCAGTTCTTC.

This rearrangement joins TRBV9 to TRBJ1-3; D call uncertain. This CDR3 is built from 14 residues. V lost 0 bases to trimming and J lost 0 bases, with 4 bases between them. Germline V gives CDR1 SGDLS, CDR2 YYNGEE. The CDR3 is CASSVGSSGNTIYF. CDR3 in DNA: TGTGCCAGCAGCGTAGGCAGCTCTGGAAACACCATATATTTT.

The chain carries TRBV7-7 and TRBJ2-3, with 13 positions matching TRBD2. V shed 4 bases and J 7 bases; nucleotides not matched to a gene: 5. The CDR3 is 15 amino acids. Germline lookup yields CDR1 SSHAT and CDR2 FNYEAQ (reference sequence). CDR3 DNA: TGTGCCAGCAGCTCTGGGACTAGCGGGGCAAATACGCAGTATTTT. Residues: CASSSGTSGANTQYF.

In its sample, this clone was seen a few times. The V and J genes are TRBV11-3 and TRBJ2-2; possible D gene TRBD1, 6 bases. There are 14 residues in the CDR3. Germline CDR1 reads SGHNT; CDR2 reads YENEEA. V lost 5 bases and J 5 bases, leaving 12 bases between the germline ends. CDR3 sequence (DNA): TGTGCCAGCAGCGCAGGGACAACTACCGGGGAGCTGTTTTTT. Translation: CASSAGTTTGELFF.

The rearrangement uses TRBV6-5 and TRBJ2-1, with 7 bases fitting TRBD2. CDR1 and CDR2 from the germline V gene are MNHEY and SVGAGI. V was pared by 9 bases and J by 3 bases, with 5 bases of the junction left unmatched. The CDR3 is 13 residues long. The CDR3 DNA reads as TGTGCCAGTCAAGCGGGAATCTACAATGAGCAGTTCTTC. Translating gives CASQAGIYNEQFF.

CDR3 region: CASSLTSGIWDTQYF. CDR3 DNA: TGTGCCAGCAGTTTGACTAGCGGGATTTGGGATACGCAGTATTTT. The chain joins TRBV28 to TRBJ2-3, with 11 bases lining up with TRBD2. The ends lost 3 bases at V and 6 bases at J; junction bases unmatched: 5. Germline CDR1 reads MDHEN; CDR2 reads SYDVKM. The CDR3 is made up of 15 amino acids.

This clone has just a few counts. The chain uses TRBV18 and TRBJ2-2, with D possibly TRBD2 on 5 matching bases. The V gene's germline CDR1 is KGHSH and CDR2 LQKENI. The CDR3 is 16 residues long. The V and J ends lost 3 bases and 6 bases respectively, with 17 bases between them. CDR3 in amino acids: CASSPLFELRAGELFF. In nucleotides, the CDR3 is TGTGCCAGCTCACCTCTCTTCGAATTGAGGGCCGGGGAGCTGTTTTTT. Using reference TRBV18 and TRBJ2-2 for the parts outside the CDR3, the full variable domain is NAGVMQNPRHLVRRRGQEARLRCSPMKGHSHVYWYRQLPEEGLKFMVYLQKENIIDESGMPKERFSAEFPKEGPSILRIQQVVRGDSAAYFCASSPLFELRAGELFFGEGSRLTVL.

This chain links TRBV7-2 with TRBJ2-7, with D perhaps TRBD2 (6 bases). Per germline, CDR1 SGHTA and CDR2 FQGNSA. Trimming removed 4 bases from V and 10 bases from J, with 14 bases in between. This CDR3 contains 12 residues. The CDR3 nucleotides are TGTGCCAGCAGCTCACAGCCCGGGGGACAGTACTTC. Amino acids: CASSSQPGGQYF.

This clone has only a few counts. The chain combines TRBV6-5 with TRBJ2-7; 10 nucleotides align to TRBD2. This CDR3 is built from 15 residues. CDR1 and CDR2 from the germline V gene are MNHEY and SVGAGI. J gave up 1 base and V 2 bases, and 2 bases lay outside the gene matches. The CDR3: CASSYASGGSYEQYF. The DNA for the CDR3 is TGTGCCAGCAGTTACGCTAGCGGGGGTTCCTACGAGCAGTACTTC.

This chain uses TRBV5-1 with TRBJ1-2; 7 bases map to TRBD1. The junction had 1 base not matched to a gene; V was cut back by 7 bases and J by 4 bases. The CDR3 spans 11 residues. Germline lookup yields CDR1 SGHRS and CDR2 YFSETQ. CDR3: CASRQGYGYTF. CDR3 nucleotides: TGCGCCAGCCGACAGGGCTATGGCTACACCTTC.

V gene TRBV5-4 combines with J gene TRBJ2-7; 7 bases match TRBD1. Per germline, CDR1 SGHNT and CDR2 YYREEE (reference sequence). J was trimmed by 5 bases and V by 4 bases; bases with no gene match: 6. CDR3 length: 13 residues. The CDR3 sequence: CASSPVGTDEQYF. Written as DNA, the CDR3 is TGTGCCAGCAGCCCTGTGGGGACAGACGAGCAGTACTTC.

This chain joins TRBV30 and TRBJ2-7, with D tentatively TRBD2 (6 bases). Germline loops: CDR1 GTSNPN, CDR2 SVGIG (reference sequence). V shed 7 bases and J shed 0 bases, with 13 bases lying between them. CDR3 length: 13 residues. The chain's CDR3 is CASVAESSYEQYF. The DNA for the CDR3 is TGTGCCTCTGTAGCGGAGAGCTCCTACGAGCAGTACTTC.

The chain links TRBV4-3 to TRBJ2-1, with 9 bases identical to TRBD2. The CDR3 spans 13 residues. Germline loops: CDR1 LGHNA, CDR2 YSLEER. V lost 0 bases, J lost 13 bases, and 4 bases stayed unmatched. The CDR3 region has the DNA TGCGCCAGCAGCCAAGACCGGACTAGCGACCAGTTCTTC. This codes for CASSQDRTSDQFF.

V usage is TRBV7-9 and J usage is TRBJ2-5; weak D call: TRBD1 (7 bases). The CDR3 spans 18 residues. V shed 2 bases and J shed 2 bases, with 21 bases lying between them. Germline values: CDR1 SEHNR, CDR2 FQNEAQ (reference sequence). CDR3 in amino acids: CASSLKTQRQGLQETQYF. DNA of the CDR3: TGTGCCAGCAGCTTAAAGACACAAAGACAGGGACTTCAAGAGACCCAGTACTTC.

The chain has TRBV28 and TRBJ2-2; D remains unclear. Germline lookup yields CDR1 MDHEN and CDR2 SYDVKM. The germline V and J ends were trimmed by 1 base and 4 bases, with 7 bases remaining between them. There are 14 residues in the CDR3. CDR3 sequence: CASSLSSSTGELFF. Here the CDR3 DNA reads TGTGCCAGCAGTTTATCTTCTAGCACCGGGGAGCTGTTTTTT.